This TCR beta chain was identified during a study of T cell responses to AZD1222 COVID-19 vaccine. The CDR3 covers 15 residues. The V gene end was trimmed by 3 bases and the J gene end by 3 bases; junction bases not matched to a gene: 3. Germline-derived CDR1 and CDR2 are KGHSH and LQKENI. Profiled with immunoSEQ multiplex PCR; TCRdb holds only in-frame clones, not every one. Of nearly 95,000 clones in the sample, approximately 92% were seen once. V and J are TRBV18 and TRBJ1-4; the match to TRBD1 covers 8 bases. This clonotype originated in an adult who received the AZD1222 COVID-19 vaccine. The material was peripheral blood, obtained 28 days after the second AZD1222 dose. CDR3 coding DNA: TGTGCCAGCTCACCTGGACAGGGAGCTAATGAAAAACTGTTTTTT. Translating it yields CASSPGQGANEKLFF.